This TCR beta chain stems from a study of technical replicates of blood from a few donors. This table comes from immunoSEQ multiplex PCR, and its TCRdb copy is limited to in-frame clones, with some not included. The sample consists of around 69,000 clones, 95% to 97% of them appearing once. The V segment lost 3 bases and the J segment 3 bases; nucleotides outside the gene matches: 1. Germline CDR1 SNHLY, CDR2 FYNNEI. This CDR3 comprises 15 residues. The clonotype was recovered from a human donor in good health. The sample was T cells isolated from PBMCs. The rearrangement joins TRBV2 to TRBJ1-3; 11 nucleotides agree with TRBD1. DNA of the CDR3: TGTGCCAGCAGTGAGGACAGGGGGCTTGGAAACACCATATATTTT. This codes for CASSEDRGLGNTIYF. The whole variable domain, remainder taken from reference TRBV2 and TRBJ1-3, is EPEVTQTPSHQVTQMGQEVILRCVPISNHLYFYWYRQILGQKVEFLVSFYNNEISEKSEIFDDQFSVERPDGSNFTLKIRSTKLEDSAMYFCASSEDRGLGNTIYFGEGSWLTVV.